This passage covers 20 T cell receptor beta chains from one sample sequenced in a study of cytomegalovirus exposure and HLA in healthy donors. Researchers ran the PCR with 60 Vbeta and 13 Jbeta primers. TCRdb's table, derived via immunoSEQ multiplex PCR, lists solely in-frame clones and lacks some. The sample includes some 150,000 clones, 75% to 90% of them seen just once. The sequencing sample was made of PBMCs. The receptors derive from a woman aged 25-40 years in good health and CMV-seronegative.

The chain is built from TRBV30 and TRBJ1-2; 10 bases are a match to TRBD1. The CDR3 has 14 amino acids. Per the germline V gene, CDR1 is GTSNPN and CDR2 is SVGIG (reference sequence). The V segment lost 1 base and the J segment 7 bases; nucleotides outside the gene matches: 6. In DNA, the CDR3 is TGTGCCTGGAGTGGACCGGGACAGGGGTTTGGCTACACCTTC. Translation gives CAWSGPGQGFGYTF.

The J gene is TRBJ2-2, the V gene TRBV30; 15 nucleotides agree with TRBD2. The CDR3 has 17 amino acids. Germline trimming cut 2 bases from V and 5 bases from J; bases unmatched to any gene: 6. CDR1 is GTSNPN and CDR2 is SVGIG in the germline V gene (reference sequence). The CDR3 loop is CAWSLGLAGGRTGELFF. CDR3 DNA sequence: TGTGCCTGGAGTCTGGGACTAGCGGGAGGCCGTACCGGGGAGCTGTTTTTT.

The chain uses TRBV9 and TRBJ2-3; unclear D gene. The germline V gene has CDR1 SGDLS and CDR2 YYNGEE. Trimming removed 0 bases at V and 0 bases at J, with 11 bases between. The CDR3 is 16 residues long. The CDR3 here is CASSVGASSSTDTQYF. The CDR3 region has the DNA TGTGCCAGCAGCGTAGGGGCTTCTTCTAGCACAGATACGCAGTATTTT. Drawing the rest from reference TRBV9 and TRBJ2-3, the complete variable domain is DSGVTQTPKHLITATGQRVTLRCSPRSGDLSVYWYQQSLDQGLQFLIQYYNGEERAKGNILERFSAQQFPDLHSELNLSSLELGDSALYFCASSVGASSSTDTQYFGPGTRLTVL.

The gene calls are TRBV30 and TRBJ1-4; D remains unclear. Germline lookup yields CDR1 GTSNPN and CDR2 SVGIG (reference sequence). The V end was cut by 4 bases, the J end by 3 bases, with 12 bases between. This CDR3 spans 14 amino acids. The CDR3 here is CAWKPQVANEKLFF. The CDR3 nucleotides are TGTGCCTGGAAGCCCCAGGTCGCTAATGAAAAACTGTTTTTT.

The chain employs TRBV7-8 and TRBJ2-7; TRBD2 agrees at 13 bases. This CDR3 has 17 residues. V lost 1 base, J lost 7 bases, and 10 bases stayed unmatched. Germline V gene data show CDR1 as SGHVS and CDR2 as FQNEAQ. The CDR3 region is CASSLVLGLAGAREQYF. The CDR3 DNA reads as TGTGCCAGCAGCTTAGTCCTCGGACTAGCGGGAGCGAGGGAGCAGTACTTC.

This clone was detected only once. The rearrangement links TRBV9 to TRBJ1-3, with D uncertain. The CDR3 spans 17 residues. Germline V gene data show CDR1 as SGDLS and CDR2 as YYNGEE. Trimming left V 0 bases short and J 4 bases short, with 17 bases between. The CDR3 spells CASSVGSLSAGGNTIYF. The DNA of the CDR3 is TGTGCCAGCAGCGTAGGTTCTTTGTCAGCGGGAGGAAACACCATATATTTT.

The rearrangement joins TRBV7-3 to TRBJ2-3; 12 bases are a match to TRBD2. V trimming: 5 bases; J trimming: 0 bases; junction bases outside the gene matches: 12. Germline-derived CDR1 and CDR2 are SGHTA and FQGTGA. The CDR3 is made up of 19 amino acids. CDR3 DNA sequence: TGTGCCAGCAGCCCAAGGCGGACTAGCGGGGTGACTAGCACAGATACGCAGTATTTT. Translated, it gives CASSPRRTSGVTSTDTQYF.

CDR3 DNA: TGTGCCAGCAGTGAAAGGGGGCAAGGGGTAAAACTGTTTTTT. This codes for CASSERGQGVKLFF. The chain uses TRBV25-1 and TRBJ1-4, with 7 positions matching TRBD1. J was trimmed by 10 bases and V by 2 bases; bases with no gene match: 7. Germline V gene data show CDR1 as MGHDK and CDR2 as SYGVNS. CDR3 length equals 14 residues.

V is TRBV7-2 and J is TRBJ1-2; 8 bases are shared with TRBD1. J gave up 4 bases and V 5 bases, and 6 bases lay outside the gene matches. Germline V gene lookup returns CDR1 SGHTA and CDR2 FQGNSA. The CDR3 contains 14 residues. Here the CDR3 reads CASSAGQDPYGYTF. The CDR3 DNA follows: TGTGCCAGCAGCGCGGGACAGGACCCCTATGGCTACACCTTC.

The chain links TRBV10-2 to TRBJ1-3; 7 nucleotides align to TRBD1. This CDR3 has 15 residues. The V and J ends lost 6 bases and 0 bases, in that order; junction bases with no gene match: 5. Germline-derived CDR1 and CDR2 are WSHSY and SAAADI. CDR3 bases: TGCGCCAGCAGCGGGACAGTAGGCTCTGGAAACACCATATATTTT. Its translation is CASSGTVGSGNTIYF.

On this clone: Other DNA sequences from this sample encode an identical CDR3 as well. The CDR3 protein is CAISESVGTGGYQPQHF. CDR3 nucleotide sequence: TGTGCCATCAGTGAGTCTGTCGGGACAGGGGGATATCAGCCCCAGCATTTT. The chain links TRBV10-3 to TRBJ1-5; 11 bases map to TRBD1. The trim removed 0 bases at V and 5 bases at J, leaving 6 bases unmatched. The CDR3 is made up of 17 amino acids. Germline lookup yields CDR1 ENHRY and CDR2 SYGVKD.

To note about this clone: This same CDR3 is encoded by further DNA sequences in the sample. The chain recombines TRBV5-1 with TRBJ1-1, with 7 positions matching TRBD1. The CDR3 runs 12 residues. The junction had 5 bases not matched to a gene; V was cut back by 4 bases and J by 8 bases. CDR1 and CDR2 from the germline V gene are SGHRS and YFSETQ. CDR3 sequence reads: CASSPETGEAFF. CDR3 nucleotides: TGCGCCAGCAGCCCCGAGACAGGGGAAGCTTTCTTT.

This sequence joins TRBV4-1 and TRBJ1-1; TRBD1 matches at 7 bases. Trimming took 3 bases from V and 4 from J; bases not matched to a gene: 8. Germline V CDR1 and CDR2: MGHRA, YSYEKL. The CDR3 totals 15 residues. The CDR3 region has the DNA TGCGCCAGCAGCCACAGAACAGGGGATGTCACTGAAGCTTTCTTT. Amino acid sequence: CASSHRTGDVTEAFF.

This clone was counted only a few times. The chain has TRBV27 and TRBJ1-6, with D perhaps TRBD1 (6 bases). CDR1 and CDR2 (germline): MNHEY, SMNVEV (reference sequence). The V end lost 8 bases, the J end lost 0 bases, and 14 bases lay between the germline ends. The CDR3 consists of 16 residues. The CDR3 DNA reads TGTGCCAGCTCCGGAGGACAGAGCTCCTATAATTCACCCCTCCACTTT. As protein: CASSGGQSSYNSPLHF.

CDR3 protein: CASSIRVRGVDTQYF. The CDR3 nucleotides are TGTGCCAGTAGTATAAGAGTTCGCGGGGTAGATACGCAGTATTTT. This rearrangement joins TRBV19 to TRBJ2-3; tentatively, D is TRBD2 (6 bases). Germline CDR1 reads LNHDA; CDR2 reads SQIVND (reference sequence). The CDR3 runs to 15 residues. The ends were cut back, 2 bases at V and 5 bases at J, with 14 bases in the middle.

This clone was seen just once. This chain links TRBV25-1 with TRBJ1-4; tentatively, D is TRBD1 (5 bases). Germline loops: CDR1 MGHDK, CDR2 SYGVNS. CDR3 length equals 15 residues. V lost 6 bases to trimming and J lost 7 bases, with 18 bases between them. CDR3 nucleotides: TGTGCCAGCAGGGCCGACGGGGGAGTTGGTGAAAAACTGTTTTTT. Its protein is CASRADGGVGEKLFF.

The chain links TRBV5-1 to TRBJ2-5; perhaps TRBD2 as D (5 bases). The J call may be wrong; the DNA end is better matched by TRBJ2-7. The length of the CDR3 is 17 residues. Per germline, CDR1 SGHRS and CDR2 YFSETQ. The CDR3 nucleotides read TGCGCCAGCAGCTTGGTTGGGCGCGCGGCTGGGAGCTACGAGCAGTACTTC. It is translated as CASSLVGRAAGSYEQYF.

This sequence joins TRBV28 and TRBJ2-1; 9 bases fit TRBD2. CDR1 and CDR2 (germline): MDHEN, SYDVKM. J was trimmed by 2 bases and V by 5 bases; bases with no gene match: 7. This CDR3 is 16 amino acids long. As DNA, the CDR3 is TGTGCCAGCAGTCTAGGCGGACTAGCGACCTACAATGAGCAGTTCTTC. As protein: CASSLGGLATYNEQFF.

The chain employs TRBV5-1 and TRBJ2-1, with D unresolved. Per germline, CDR1 SGHRS and CDR2 YFSETQ. CDR3 length equals 14 residues. Trimming stripped 3 bases from V and 2 bases from J, with 9 bases between. Here the CDR3 reads CASSSDTTYNEQFF. In DNA form, the CDR3 reads TGCGCCAGCAGCTCAGACACGACCTACAATGAGCAGTTCTTC.

As DNA, the CDR3 is TGTGCCAGCTCTCGTCCCCAAAGTGCAGCGCGGGGCTACACCTTC. It codes for CASSRPQSAARGYTF. The gene calls are TRBV18 and TRBJ1-2, with D hard to call. The CDR3 is made up of 15 amino acids. Germline V gives CDR1 KGHSH, CDR2 LQKENI. Trimming removed 6 bases from V and 8 bases from J, with 22 bases in between. The entire variable domain, with the rest obtained from reference TRBV18 and TRBJ1-2, is as follows: NAGVMQNPRHLVRRRGQEARLRCSPMKGHSHVYWYRQLPEEGLKFMVYLQKENIIDESGMPKERFSAEFPKEGPSILRIQQVVRGDSAAYFCASSRPQSAARGYTFGSGTRLTVV.